These 29 T cell receptor beta chains were all obtained from the same sample, sequenced in a study of CD8 T cell repertoires and HIV-1 epitope variants. These receptors lack a known antigen. The method was immunoSEQ multiplex PCR; TCRdb's version includes in-frame clones alone and lacks a portion of them. The sample has about 5,000 clones, around two thirds seen once. The sequencing sample was made of cultured CD8+ T cells derived from PBMCs. Receptors originate from a male donor with HIV.

V gene TRBV2 combines with J gene TRBJ1-1; TRBD1 is a possible D gene (5 bases). The ends were cut back, 0 bases at V and 5 bases at J, with 10 bases in the middle. Per the germline V gene, CDR1 is SNHLY and CDR2 is FYNNEI. The CDR3 sequence is 14 residues long. The CDR3 DNA reads TGTGCCAGCAGTGAAGCAGGGGCTTGGACTGAAGCTTTCTTT. Protein: CASSEAGAWTEAFF.

For this clone: One junction end does not reproduce the germline sequence, and a read error may be involved. The chain links TRBV5-3 to TRBJ2-5; tentatively, D is TRBD2 (5 bases). TRBV5-3 has ORF status, its function being uncertain. The CDR3 is 15 amino acids. Written as DNA, the CDR3 is TGTGCCAGCAGCTCCGCCGGGATAGATCAAGAGACCCAGTACTTC. It specifies CASSSAGIDQETQYF.

J is TRBJ2-7 and V is TRBV5-1; unclear D gene. The CDR3 totals 12 residues. The germline V gene has CDR1 SGHRS and CDR2 YFSETQ. Trimming took 4 bases from V and 7 from J, leaving 12 bases between them. The CDR3 DNA sequence: TGCGCCAGCAGCCTGACTGTAGAGGAGCAGTACTTC. It translates to CASSLTVEEQYF.

This clone has only a few counts. V gene TRBV7-9 combines with J gene TRBJ2-7, with 8 bases fitting TRBD1. The CDR3 covers 14 residues. V dropped 5 bases and J dropped 2; count of bases not matched to a gene: 5. The germline V gene has CDR1 SEHNR and CDR2 FQNEAQ (reference sequence). DNA of the CDR3: TGTGCCAGCAGCCCCGCGGACAGGGCCTACGAGCAGTACTTC. Translated: CASSPADRAYEQYF.

The J gene is TRBJ1-2, the V gene TRBV5-4; no clear D. This CDR3 spans 15 amino acids. Germline CDR1 SGHNT, CDR2 YYREEE (reference sequence). V was cut by 4 bases and J by 1 base, with 14 bases left in between. This CDR3 reads CASSTSRGFNYGYTF. The CDR3 DNA is TGTGCCAGCAGCACAAGTAGAGGGTTTAACTATGGCTACACCTTC.

This chain uses TRBV7-9 with TRBJ2-5, with D tentatively TRBD2 (5 bases). CDR3 length equals 15 residues. Trimming left V 4 bases short and J 2 bases short, with 14 bases between. Germline CDR1 is SEHNR and CDR2 is FQNEAQ (reference sequence). The CDR3 sequence: CASSSAGIDQETQYF. The CDR3 region has the DNA TGTGCCAGCAGCTCCGCCGGGATAGATCAAGAGACCCAGTACTTC.

V gene TRBV9 combines with J gene TRBJ2-1; D is unresolved. Trimming removed 0 bases at V and 0 bases at J, with 10 bases between. CDR1 and CDR2 from the germline V gene are SGDLS and YYNGEE. The CDR3 has 16 residues. The CDR3, as DNA: TGTGCCAGCAGCGTAGAAGCCGGTAGCTCCTACAATGAGCAGTTCTTC. Encoded protein: CASSVEAGSSYNEQFF.

The V call is TRBV4-2, the J call TRBJ1-3; D is possibly TRBD1 (5 bases). V lost 0 bases to trimming and J lost 0 bases, with 9 bases between them. This CDR3 is built from 16 residues. Germline V CDR1 and CDR2: LGHNA, YNFKEQ. The CDR3 DNA reads as TGTGCCAGCAGCCAAGATCTCCAGGGCTCTGGAAACACCATATATTTT. Translating gives CASSQDLQGSGNTIYF.

The genes are TRBV4-2 and TRBJ1-4; 8 nucleotides agree with TRBD1. Germline-derived CDR1 and CDR2 are LGHNA and YNFKEQ. Trimming took 3 bases from V and 8 from J; bases not matched to a gene: 11. This CDR3 comprises 16 residues. In nucleotides, the CDR3 is TGTGCCAGCAGCCAGGGAGGACAGGGAAGTCGGGAAAAACTGTTTTTT. It codes for CASSQGGQGSREKLFF.

This chain links TRBV5-1 with TRBJ1-2, with TRBD1 matching 7 bases. The trim removed 4 bases at V and 4 bases at J, leaving 7 bases unmatched. Germline V gene lookup returns CDR1 SGHRS and CDR2 YFSETQ. The CDR3 loop spans 14 amino acids. This CDR3 is CASSGDSRSYGYTF. CDR3 DNA: TGCGCCAGCAGCGGGGACAGTCGTAGCTATGGCTACACCTTC. The complete variable domain, with remaining parts taken from reference TRBV5-1 and TRBJ1-2, reads KAGVTQTPRYLIKTRGQQVTLSCSPISGHRSVSWYQQTPGQGLQFLFEYFSETQRNKGNFPGRFSGRQFSNSRSEMNVSTLELGDSALYLCASSGDSRSYGYTFGSGTRLTVV.

The rearrangement uses TRBV5-4 and TRBJ1-1, with 7 bases fitting TRBD1. The CDR3 is 14 residues long. Germline CDR1 and CDR2: SGHNT and YYREEE (reference sequence). The junction had 9 bases not matched to a gene; V was cut back by 4 bases and J by 6 bases. The CDR3 DNA sequence: TGTGCCAGCAGCCCAGGACGGACAGGCCCTGAAGCTTTCTTT. This translates into CASSPGRTGPEAFF.

In its sample, this clone was seen a few times. The genes are TRBV27 and TRBJ1-6; no firm D call. Trimming stripped 2 bases from V and 0 bases from J, with 5 bases between. CDR1 is MNHEY, CDR2 SMNVEV, per germline (reference sequence). This CDR3 has 15 amino acids. The CDR3 protein is CASSLPPSYNSPLHF. The CDR3 DNA reads TGTGCCAGCAGTTTACCCCCCTCCTATAATTCACCCCTCCACTTT.

This chain uses TRBV19 with TRBJ1-2; tentatively, D is TRBD1 (5 bases). Looked up from germline, CDR1 is LNHDA and CDR2 is SQIVND (reference sequence). There are 16 residues in the CDR3. The ends were cut back, 4 bases at V and 0 bases at J, with 15 bases in the middle. As DNA, the CDR3 is TGTGCCAGTAGTACGTCATGGGGGGGAGCTAACTATGGCTACACCTTC. Amino acid sequence: CASSTSWGGANYGYTF.

This clone is medium-sized by share. The chain carries TRBV28 and TRBJ1-1; 8 nucleotides agree with TRBD1. V shed 5 bases and J 8 bases; nucleotides not matched to a gene: 7. Germline CDR1 reads MDHEN; CDR2 reads SYDVKM. The CDR3 consists of 13 residues. CDR3 in DNA: TGTGCCAGCAGTCCCATTGGGACAGGAGAAGCTTTCTTT. Residues: CASSPIGTGEAFF.

This chain connects TRBV7-9 to TRBJ2-7; no clear D gene. CDR3 size: 14 residues. Per germline, CDR1 SEHNR and CDR2 FQNEAQ (reference sequence). V lost 4 bases and J 5 bases, leaving 15 bases between the germline ends. The CDR3 spells CASSSVRRPDEQYF. CDR3 coding DNA: TGTGCCAGCAGCTCAGTCCGAAGACCGGACGAGCAGTACTTC.

In this sample, this clone turned up a few times. The rearrangement links TRBV2 to TRBJ2-2, with a tentative D call TRBD1 (5 bases). V was trimmed by 2 bases and J by 5 bases, leaving 15 bases between them. The CDR3 consists of 16 residues. Germline CDR1 and CDR2: SNHLY and FYNNEI. DNA for the CDR3: TGTGCCAGCAGTGAACCTCAGGGTAGTGGGACCGGGGAGCTGTTTTTT. Translation: CASSEPQGSGTGELFF.

The chain is built from TRBV29-1 and TRBJ2-7; unclear D gene. The V gene lost 0 bases and the J gene lost 1 base, with 13 bases spanning the gap. Germline values: CDR1 SQVTM, CDR2 ANQGSEA. The CDR3 sequence is 15 residues long. The CDR3 loop reads CSVEEETRYSYEQYF. DNA for the CDR3: TGCAGCGTTGAAGAGGAAACACGATATTCCTACGAGCAGTACTTC.

The chain links TRBV9 to TRBJ2-1; no definite D call. The CDR3 extends over 14 amino acids. Trimming shortened V by 0 bases and J by 6 bases, and 10 bases separated the two germline ends. CDR1 and CDR2 from the germline V gene are SGDLS and YYNGEE. The CDR3 DNA reads as TGTGCCAGCAGCGTAGATCCGAAACCCAATGAGCAGTTCTTC. Amino acids: CASSVDPKPNEQFF.

This chain links TRBV7-6 with TRBJ2-1, with D tentatively TRBD1 (7 bases). The CDR3 loop spans 15 amino acids. Germline-derived CDR1 and CDR2 are SGHVS and FNYEAQ. V gave up 5 bases and J gave up 5 bases, with 16 bases separating them. The CDR3 DNA reads TGTGCCAGCAGCGCAGGCAGGGGGGATAACAATGAGCAGTTCTTC. Protein: CASSAGRGDNNEQFF.

The genes are TRBV5-1 and TRBJ2-7; D tentatively reads TRBD1 or TRBD2 (5 bases each). V lost 8 bases, J lost 0 bases, and 12 bases lay in between. The CDR3 is 13 amino acids. Looked up from germline, CDR1 is SGHRS and CDR2 is YFSETQ. The CDR3 protein is CASMTADSYEQYF. DNA for the CDR3: TGCGCCAGTATGACAGCGGACTCCTACGAGCAGTACTTC.

V gene TRBV29-1 combines with J gene TRBJ2-7; 7 nucleotides line up with TRBD1. This CDR3 is built from 13 residues. CDR1 is SQVTM, CDR2 ANQGSEA, per germline. With 6 bases clipped from V and 4 bases from J, the junction kept 9 bases outside the gene matches. The CDR3 protein is CSVAGTADYEQYF. For the CDR3, the DNA is TGCAGCGTAGCCGGGACAGCCGATTACGAGCAGTACTTC.

This clone was detected only once. The gene calls are TRBV18 and TRBJ2-5, with 12 nucleotides matching TRBD2. The CDR3 extends over 16 amino acids. V lost 0 bases to trimming and J lost 3 bases; unmatched junction nucleotides: 2. From germline, CDR1 is KGHSH and CDR2 LQKENI. The CDR3 bases are TGTGCCAGCTCACCACCGACTAGCGGGAGCGAAGAGACCCAGTACTTC. Its translation is CASSPPTSGSEETQYF.

The chain uses TRBV28 and TRBJ2-1, with D hard to call. The length of the CDR3 is 14 residues. With 6 bases removed from V and 8 bases from J, the gap between germline ends came to 17 bases. Per the germline V gene, CDR1 is MDHEN and CDR2 is SYDVKM. CDR3: CASREVGRGDEQFF. The CDR3 DNA reads as TGTGCCAGCAGAGAGGTGGGCCGAGGCGATGAGCAGTTCTTC.

The chain couples TRBV10-1 to TRBJ1-1; D ambiguous. The CDR3 runs 14 residues. Trimming left V 0 bases short and J 0 bases short, with 5 bases between. CDR1 and CDR2 from the germline V gene are WNHNN and SYGVQD (reference sequence). CDR3 in amino acids: CASSESPVNTEAFF. CDR3 coding DNA: TGCGCCAGCAGTGAGTCGCCCGTGAACACTGAAGCTTTCTTT.

The chain couples TRBV4-1 to TRBJ2-1, with 8 bases matching TRBD1. The V gene end was trimmed by 4 bases and the J gene end by 0 bases; junction bases not matched to a gene: 5. This CDR3 contains 16 residues. Germline CDR1 and CDR2: MGHRA and YSYEKL. CDR3 in DNA: TGCGCCAGCAGCCCTGACAGGGGTAGCTCCTACAATGAGCAGTTCTTC. It encodes CASSPDRGSSYNEQFF.

This chain uses TRBV9 with TRBJ1-1; 10 bases match TRBD1. The CDR3 totals 15 residues. V lost 3 bases, J lost 3 bases, and 5 bases stayed unmatched. CDR1 and CDR2 from the germline V gene are SGDLS and YYNGEE. CDR3 bases: TGTGCCAGCAGCGATCCCGGGACAGGGGACACTGAAGCTTTCTTT. Its translation: CASSDPGTGDTEAFF.

The chain couples TRBV4-2 to TRBJ2-1, with D hard to call. This CDR3 contains 15 residues. The V and J ends lost 4 bases and 4 bases respectively, with 14 bases between them. CDR1 and CDR2 from the germline V gene are LGHNA and YNFKEQ. The CDR3 DNA is TGTGCCAGCAGCCCGCGACATCGCGAATACAATGAGCAGTTCTTC. It codes for CASSPRHREYNEQFF.

This clone was recorded a few times. The V gene is TRBV28, the J gene TRBJ1-5, with 11 positions matching TRBD1. CDR1 and CDR2 (germline): MDHEN, SYDVKM. V was clipped by 3 bases and J by 6 bases; unmatched bases: 4. This CDR3 contains 15 residues. CDR3 protein: CASSLGQGGTQPQHF. The CDR3 DNA is TGTGCCAGCAGTTTGGGACAGGGGGGGACTCAGCCCCAGCATTTT.

This rearrangement joins TRBV7-9 to TRBJ1-4; D is unclear. This CDR3 has 14 amino acids. Germline V gives CDR1 SEHNR, CDR2 FQNEAQ (reference sequence). The ends were cut back, 1 base at V and 4 bases at J, with 7 bases in the middle. The CDR3 DNA follows: TGTGCCAGCAGCTTAGGAGGAATTAATGAAAAACTGTTTTTT. This translates into CASSLGGINEKLFF. The entire variable domain, with the rest obtained from reference TRBV7-9 and TRBJ1-4, is as follows: DTGVSQNPRHKITKRGQNVTFRCDPISEHNRLYWYRQTLGQGPEFLTYFQNEAQLEKSRLLSDRFSAERPKGSFSTLEIQRTEQGDSAMYLCASSLGGINEKLFFGSGTQLSVL.